A single sample is the source of the 10 T cell receptor beta chains below, sequenced in a study of T cell responses to AZD1222 COVID-19 vaccine. The method was immunoSEQ multiplex PCR; TCRdb's version includes in-frame clones alone and lacks a portion of them. The repertoire holds some 110,000 clones, with more than 85% as singletons. The specimen was peripheral blood, collected on day 0 of AZD1222 vaccination. These receptor sequences come from an adult in good health.

The chain has TRBV18 and TRBJ1-1, with D possibly matching TRBD1 (6 bases). With 1 base removed from V and 1 base from J, the gap between germline ends came to 10 bases. Germline CDR1 and CDR2: KGHSH and LQKENI. CDR3 length: 15 amino acids. CDR3 coding DNA: TGTGCCAGCTCACCACGGCGGGGGGCGAACACTGAAGCTTTCTTT. Protein: CASSPRRGANTEAFF.

The chain combines TRBV19 with TRBJ2-3; 7 bases line up with TRBD1. CDR3 size: 13 residues. Germline V gives CDR1 LNHDA, CDR2 SQIVND (reference sequence). The trim removed 6 bases at V and 6 bases at J, leaving 6 bases unmatched. This CDR3 reads CASRGGLVDTQYF. For the CDR3, the DNA is TGTGCCAGTAGAGGGGGCTTGGTGGATACGCAGTATTTT.

This chain joins TRBV24-1 and TRBJ1-2, with 7 bases identical to TRBD1. Looked up from germline, CDR1 is KGHDR and CDR2 is SFDVKD. Germline trimming cut 4 bases from V and 6 bases from J; bases unmatched to any gene: 7. The CDR3 covers 14 residues. The DNA for the CDR3 is TGTGCCACCAGTGAAAACACAGGGGTGGATGGCTACACCTTC. Its translation is CATSENTGVDGYTF.

The V call is TRBV29-1, the J call TRBJ1-4; no reliable D call. Germline assignment: CDR1 SQVTM and CDR2 ANQGSEA. V lost 4 bases and J 8 bases, leaving 11 bases between the germline ends. The CDR3 loop spans 12 amino acids. The CDR3 DNA reads TGCAGCGTTGGTGAACAACTAGAAAAACTGTTTTTT. This gives the protein CSVGEQLEKLFF.

The chain uses TRBV5-8 and TRBJ1-2, with D perhaps TRBD1 (6 bases). The CDR3 covers 14 residues. Trimming removed 0 bases at V and 8 bases at J, with 14 bases between. Germline assignment: CDR1 SGHTS and CDR2 YDEGEE. CDR3 coding DNA: TGTGCCAGCAGCTTGGGGGGGGGCCCCCGCGGCTACACCTTC. It codes for CASSLGGGPRGYTF.

The V call is TRBV11-2, the J call TRBJ2-5; no reliable D call. Germline V gene lookup returns CDR1 SGHAT and CDR2 FQNNGV. This CDR3 contains 15 residues. V was pared by 6 bases and J by 1 base, with 15 bases between. The CDR3 loop reads CASRWRGWSQETQYF. The CDR3, as DNA: TGTGCCAGCAGGTGGAGAGGCTGGTCCCAAGAGACCCAGTACTTC. The whole variable domain, remainder taken from reference TRBV11-2 and TRBJ2-5, is EAGVAQSPRYKIIEKRQSVAFWCNPISGHATLYWYQQILGQGPKLLIQFQNNGVVDDSQLPKDRFSAERLKGVDSTLKIQPAKLEDSAVYLCASRWRGWSQETQYFGPGTRLLVL.

In DNA form, the CDR3 reads TGCAGTGCCAGTTTACTAGGGTACCAAGAGACCCAGTACTTC. It specifies CSASLLGYQETQYF. This chain connects TRBV20-1 to TRBJ2-5; D possibly corresponds to TRBD2 (5 bases). V was trimmed by 6 bases and J by 0 bases, leaving 14 bases between them. CDR3 length: 14 amino acids. Germline V gene sequence: CDR1 DFQATT, CDR2 SNEGSKA (reference sequence).

This clone was recorded only once. J is TRBJ1-2 and V is TRBV19; D is unresolved. V dropped 0 bases and J dropped 6 bases, with 5 bases sitting between them. The CDR3 is 12 amino acids. Germline V CDR1 and CDR2: LNHDA, SQIVND (reference sequence). CDR3 region: CASSIEGHGYTF. Written as DNA, the CDR3 is TGTGCCAGTAGTATAGAGGGCCATGGCTACACCTTC. Full variable domain (remainder filled in from reference TRBV19 and TRBJ1-2): DGGITQSPKYLFRKEGQNVTLSCEQNLNHDAMYWYRQDPGQGLRLIYYSQIVNDFQKGDIAEGYSVSREKKESFPLTVTSAQKNPTAFYLCASSIEGHGYTFGSGTRLTVV.

The chain carries TRBV11-2 and TRBJ2-7; D tentatively fits TRBD1 or TRBD2 (5 bases each). CDR1 SGHAT and CDR2 FQNNGV come from the germline V gene. Trimming removed 3 bases at V and 6 bases at J, with 12 bases between. CDR3 length equals 13 residues. The CDR3 sequence: CASSLRGMGEQYF. The CDR3 nucleotides are TGTGCCAGCAGCTTGAGGGGCATGGGCGAGCAGTACTTC.

The chain is built from TRBV15 and TRBJ2-5; no clear D. V lost 0 bases, J lost 3 bases, and 5 bases lay in between. Germline loops: CDR1 LNHNV, CDR2 YYDKDF (reference sequence). CDR3 size: 13 residues. CDR3 residues: CATSRDNKETQYF. The DNA for the CDR3 is TGTGCCACCAGCAGAGACAACAAAGAGACCCAGTACTTC.